The 27 T cell receptor beta chains below all came from one sample that was sequenced in a study of CD8 T cells in ankylosing spondylitis. TCRdb passed the 5' RACE reads through MiXCR, listing each CDR3 protein once. The data hold about 140,000 distinct CDR3 sequences, with about a third observed a single time. Sequencing was done on a sample of synovial fluid, either unsorted or a sorted T cell fraction (not recorded which). These receptors were taken from a male donor with ankylosing spondylitis.

This clonotype was counted at least ten times. The J gene is TRBJ1-2, the V gene TRBV5-6, with D maybe TRBD1 (5 bases). CDR1 and CDR2 from the germline V gene are SGHDT and YYEEEE. The CDR3 sequence is 13 residues long. V was shortened by 4 bases and J by 6 bases, with 13 bases between the two germline ends. CDR3 sequence: CASSERGQDGYTF. CDR3 DNA sequence: TGTGCCAGCAGCGAGAGGGGCCAGGATGGCTACACCTTC.

There are a few counts of this clonotype. J is TRBJ2-1 and V is TRBV10-3; 11 bases align to TRBD1. V shed 0 bases and J 10 bases; nucleotides not matched to a gene: 8. The CDR3 covers 16 residues. In germline, CDR1 is ENHRY, CDR2 SYGVKD. In DNA form, the CDR3 reads TGTGCCATCAGTGAGTCCGCCGGACAGGGGGCGAAAGAGCAGTTCTTC. Protein: CAISESAGQGAKEQFF.

The chain couples TRBV12-3 or TRBV12-4 to TRBJ2-1; D possibly corresponds to TRBD1 (7 bases). CDR3 size: 14 residues. Deletions cut 6 bases from V and 9 bases from J, with 18 bases between. CDR3 amino acids: CASRLRDSSGEQFF. In nucleotides, the CDR3 is TGTGCCAGCAGACTCCGGGACAGTAGCGGTGAGCAGTTCTTC.

The chain links TRBV2 to TRBJ2-2; D might be TRBD1 (5 bases). There are 13 residues in the CDR3. The ends were cut back, 2 bases at V and 9 bases at J, with 10 bases in the middle. Germline V gene data show CDR1 as SNHLY and CDR2 as FYNNEI. CDR3 sequence: CASSERGSRELFF. The CDR3 DNA follows: TGTGCCAGCAGTGAAAGGGGTTCCAGGGAGCTGTTTTTT.

The chain is built from TRBV10-3 and TRBJ1-6; weak D call: TRBD1 (5 bases). CDR1 ENHRY and CDR2 SYGVKD come from the germline V gene. The germline V and J ends were trimmed by 1 base and 9 bases, with 13 bases remaining between them. The CDR3 consists of 15 residues. The CDR3 here is CAISELGGRGSPLHF. CDR3 coding DNA: TGTGCCATCAGTGAGTTGGGGGGTCGGGGTTCACCCCTCCACTTT.

This clonotype was detected only once. The chain joins TRBV11-3 to TRBJ2-3, with 7 bases identical to TRBD2. Losses at the gene ends were 5 bases for V and 6 bases for J; bases not matched to a gene: 11. Germline lookup yields CDR1 SGHNT and CDR2 YENEEA. This CDR3 has 15 residues. The CDR3 reads CASSRGRGLTDTQYF. CDR3 nucleotide sequence: TGTGCCAGCAGCCGTGGGAGGGGCCTTACCGATACGCAGTATTTT. Full variable domain (remainder filled in from reference TRBV11-3 and TRBJ2-3): EAGVVQSPRYKIIEKKQPVAFWCNPISGHNTLYWYLQNLGQGPELLIRYENEEAVDDSQLPKDRFSAERLKGVDSTLKIQPAELGDSAVYLCASSRGRGLTDTQYFGPGTRLTVL.

The chain recombines TRBV20-1 with TRBJ2-3; tentative D call: TRBD1 (6 bases). The germline V gene encodes CDR1 DFQATT and CDR2 SNEGSKA (reference sequence). The CDR3 sequence is 11 residues long. V lost 6 bases and J lost 4, with 8 bases in between. The DNA for the CDR3 is TGCAGTGCACAGGGTCCAGATACGCAGTATTTT. Amino acid sequence: CSAQGPDTQYF.

In this sample, this clonotype turned up a few times. The rearrangement links TRBV2 to TRBJ2-3; D not resolved. V lost 5 bases to trimming and J lost 2 bases, with 2 bases between them. This CDR3 comprises 11 residues. Germline values: CDR1 SNHLY, CDR2 FYNNEI. The CDR3: CASSTTDTQYF. The CDR3 coding sequence is TGTGCCAGCAGTACCACAGATACGCAGTATTTT.

The genes are TRBV6-2 or TRBV6-3 and TRBJ2-3, with D unresolved. The CDR3 is 16 residues long. CDR1 and CDR2 (germline): MNHEY, SVGEGT. V was pared by 6 bases and J by 2 bases, with 18 bases between. The CDR3 DNA is TGTGCCAGCAGACGCCCCGTGGATACTAACACAGATACGCAGTATTTT. Translated: CASRRPVDTNTDTQYF.

The sample holds a few counts of this clonotype. CDR3 sequence reads: CSFTGAGANVLTF. The CDR3 bases are TGCAGTTTTACAGGGGCTGGGGCCAACGTCCTGACTTTC. The J gene is TRBJ2-6, the V gene TRBV29-1, with 7 nucleotides matching TRBD1. CDR1 is SQVTM and CDR2 is ANQGSEA in the germline V gene. The CDR3 consists of 13 residues.

This clonotype was seen at least ten times. The chain employs TRBV20-1 and TRBJ2-5, with TRBD1 identical over 7 bases. The V and J ends lost 4 bases and 1 base, in that order; junction bases with no gene match: 9. Germline lookup yields CDR1 DFQATT and CDR2 SNEGSKA (reference sequence). The CDR3 is 15 amino acids. DNA of the CDR3: TGCAGTGCTACGACAGGGAATGATCTCCAAGAGACCCAGTACTTC. Encoded protein: CSATTGNDLQETQYF.

The V gene is TRBV20-1, the J gene TRBJ2-7; D tentatively reads TRBD1 or TRBD2 (5 bases each). The CDR3 has 15 residues. Germline CDR1 and CDR2: DFQATT and SNEGSKA (reference sequence). V shed 3 bases and J shed 5 bases, with 20 bases lying between them. The CDR3 DNA is TGCAGTGCTAGTGGGGCCCGGGGCACCCAAAACGAGCAGTACTTC. It specifies CSASGARGTQNEQYF.

The chain uses TRBV4-1 and TRBJ2-1; TRBD2 matches at 15 bases. CDR1 is MGHRA, CDR2 YSYEKL, per germline. CDR3 length equals 17 residues. The V segment lost 3 bases and the J segment 7 bases; nucleotides outside the gene matches: 7. The CDR3 sequence is CASSHLRTSGGGNEQFF. CDR3 bases: TGCGCCAGCAGCCACCTTCGGACTAGCGGGGGGGGTAATGAGCAGTTCTTC.

This clonotype was counted once. The rearrangement uses TRBV5-1 and TRBJ2-3; D unresolved. This CDR3 spans 12 amino acids. The V end lost 4 bases, the J end lost 3 bases, and 6 bases lay between the germline ends. Germline assignment: CDR1 SGHRS and CDR2 YFSETQ. The CDR3 sequence is CASSGQTDTQYF. As DNA, the CDR3 is TGCGCCAGCAGCGGTCAGACAGATACGCAGTATTTT.

V is TRBV10-3 and J is TRBJ2-2, with 9 bases fitting TRBD1. CDR1 is ENHRY and CDR2 is SYGVKD in the germline V gene. This CDR3 is 14 amino acids long. Trimming removed 6 bases from V and 5 bases from J; junction bases left unmatched: 4. CDR3 coding DNA: TGTGCCATCAGCGGGACAGGGAATACCGGGGAGCTGTTTTTT. Its protein is CAISGTGNTGELFF.

The chain uses TRBV27 and TRBJ1-2; 7 bases fit TRBD1. Per germline, CDR1 MNHEY and CDR2 SMNVEV (reference sequence). J was trimmed by 6 bases and V by 5 bases; bases with no gene match: 18. This CDR3 region has 17 residues. The CDR3 loop is CASSPRQGPERDNGYTF. Here the CDR3 DNA reads TGTGCCAGCAGTCCTAGACAGGGTCCGGAGAGGGATAATGGCTACACCTTC.

V usage is TRBV5-1 and J usage is TRBJ1-4; D remains ambiguous. CDR3 length: 14 amino acids. V lost 4 bases to trimming and J lost 2 bases, with 9 bases between them. CDR1 is SGHRS, CDR2 YFSETQ, per germline. CDR3 residues: CASSPDSTNEKLFF. In nucleotides, the CDR3 is TGCGCCAGCAGCCCGGACTCTACTAATGAAAAACTGTTTTTT.

This clonotype was found many times. J is TRBJ1-6 and V is TRBV20-1; perhaps TRBD1 as D (5 bases). The CDR3 extends over 18 amino acids. V shed 2 bases and J shed 5 bases, with 22 bases lying between them. Germline assignment: CDR1 DFQATT and CDR2 SNEGSKA (reference sequence). CDR3 in amino acids: CSARLGVEQQRNNSPLHF. The CDR3 DNA sequence: TGCAGTGCTAGATTGGGGGTAGAACAGCAGAGGAATAATTCACCCCTCCACTTT.

This clonotype appeared a few times. The chain recombines TRBV11-1 with TRBJ2-7, with 9 bases aligning to TRBD2. Germline V gene sequence: CDR1 SGHAT, CDR2 FQDESV (reference sequence). This CDR3 spans 16 amino acids. The ends lost 5 bases at V and 2 bases at J; junction bases unmatched: 10. CDR3 in amino acids: CASSPQATSGPYEQYF. Here the CDR3 DNA reads TGTGCCAGCAGCCCCCAGGCGACTAGCGGCCCCTACGAGCAGTACTTC.

A few counts support this clonotype. The V and J genes are TRBV12-3 or TRBV12-4 and TRBJ2-2; no firm D call. The CDR3 consists of 14 residues. V lost 0 bases and J 6 bases, leaving 8 bases between the germline ends. Written as DNA, the CDR3 is TGTGCCAGCAGTTTAGCGAGTCCGGCCGGGGAGCTGTTTTTT. It is translated as CASSLASPAGELFF.

In this sample, this clonotype turned up many times. The J gene is TRBJ2-5, the V gene TRBV11-2; D perhaps matches TRBD2 (6 bases). Between the trimmed V and J ends, which lost 5 bases and 3 bases, there was a span of 19 bases. Germline assignment: CDR1 SGHAT and CDR2 FQNNGV. This CDR3 contains 16 residues. This chain's CDR3 is CASSRPGLPWEETQYF. The CDR3 DNA follows: TGTGCCAGCAGCCGACCGGGACTCCCCTGGGAAGAGACCCAGTACTTC.

The CDR3 loop is CAWAKGTAKNIQYF. The DNA of the CDR3 is TGTGCCTGGGCGAAGGGGACGGCCAAAAACATTCAGTACTTC. The J gene is TRBJ2-4, the V gene TRBV30; perhaps D is TRBD1 or TRBD2 (5 bases each). The CDR3 sequence is 14 residues long. The germline gives CDR1 GTSNPN, CDR2 SVGIG (reference sequence). Trimming stripped 5 bases from V and 1 base from J, with 12 bases between.

The CDR3 is CASSLVLGYEQYF. CDR3 nucleotides: TGTGCCAGCAGCTTAGTTTTGGGATACGAGCAGTACTTC. The gene calls are TRBV7-8 and TRBJ2-7; D is unclear. The length of the CDR3 is 13 residues. The V end was cut by 1 base, the J end by 4 bases, with 8 bases between. Looked up from germline, CDR1 is SGHVS and CDR2 is FQNEAQ.

The CDR3 here is CASSQKGGGNQPQHF. CDR3 nucleotides: TGTGCCAGCAGCCAAAAGGGCGGGGGCAATCAGCCCCAGCATTTT. The V and J genes are TRBV3-1 and TRBJ1-5, with D unclear. The CDR3 length is 15 residues. Per germline, CDR1 LGHDT and CDR2 YNNKEL (reference sequence). The ends were cut back, 2 bases at V and 2 bases at J, with 10 bases in the middle. Filled out from reference TRBV3-1 and TRBJ1-5, the complete variable domain reads DTAVSQTPKYLVTQMGNDKSIKCEQNLGHDTMYWYKQDSKKFLKIMFSYNNKELIINETVPNRFSPKSPDKAHLNLHINSLELGDSAVYFCASSQKGGGNQPQHFGDGTRLSIL.

This rearrangement joins TRBV4-1 to TRBJ1-1; a possible D gene is TRBD1 (5 bases). Trimming shortened V by 1 base and J by 0 bases, and 6 bases separated the two germline ends. Germline CDR1 reads MGHRA; CDR2 reads YSYEKL. CDR3 length equals 14 residues. In DNA, the CDR3 is TGCGCCAGCAGCCAAGGGACACTGAACACTGAAGCTTTCTTT. It encodes CASSQGTLNTEAFF.

There are many counts of this clonotype. The chain carries TRBV6-4 and TRBJ2-3; D tentatively fits TRBD1 or TRBD2 (5 bases each). In germline, CDR1 is MRHNA, CDR2 SNTAGT. The V gene lost 5 bases and the J gene lost 6 bases, with 15 bases spanning the gap. The CDR3 is made up of 14 amino acids. In DNA, the CDR3 is TGTGCCAGCAGTCCGCCGCCGTGGGGGGATACGCAGTATTTT. Protein: CASSPPPWGDTQYF.

The rearrangement uses TRBV20-1 and TRBJ2-2; 14 bases are shared with TRBD2. The CDR3 extends over 16 amino acids. Germline trimming cut 3 bases from V and 1 base from J; bases unmatched to any gene: 1. The germline V gene encodes CDR1 DFQATT and CDR2 SNEGSKA (reference sequence). The CDR3, as DNA: TGCAGTGCTAGGGGACTAGCGGGGGAGAACACCGGGGAGCTGTTTTTT. Amino acids: CSARGLAGENTGELFF.